These 26 T cell receptor beta chains share one sample of origin, sequenced in a study of T cell changes during pregnancy in multiple sclerosis. Method: immunoSEQ multiplex PCR; TCRdb's copy keeps in-frame clones and lacks some. Of some 80,000 clones listed, about nine tenths are singletons. This specimen consisted of peripheral blood, obtained in the first trimester of pregnancy. The receptors originated from a female donor with multiple sclerosis, enrolled in a pregnancy study.

About this clone: Other DNA sequences of this sample code for an identical CDR3. The chain couples TRBV2 to TRBJ1-5, with 7 bases lining up with TRBD1. V shed 6 bases, J shed 5 bases, and the junction held 4 bases outside the gene matches. Per the germline V gene, CDR1 is SNHLY and CDR2 is FYNNEI. This CDR3 has 13 residues. The CDR3 DNA reads TGTGCCAGCAGCGGACAGGTCGATCAGCCCCAGCATTTT. Translated: CASSGQVDQPQHF.

This chain connects TRBV30 to TRBJ1-1, with 8 bases fitting TRBD1. The CDR3 extends over 12 amino acids. CDR1 and CDR2 (germline): GTSNPN, SVGIG (reference sequence). V gave up 7 bases and J gave up 0 bases; unmatched junction bases: 1. CDR3 DNA sequence: TGTGCCTCGGACAGGGTGAACACTGAAGCTTTCTTT. Translated: CASDRVNTEAFF.

The chain joins TRBV18 to TRBJ1-5; the D gene is possibly TRBD1 (5 bases). Germline CDR1 KGHSH, CDR2 LQKENI. Trimming left V 2 bases short and J 4 bases short, with 9 bases between. The CDR3 loop spans 14 amino acids. Here the CDR3 reads CASSPVQENQPQHF. Written as DNA, the CDR3 is TGTGCCAGCTCACCAGTACAGGAAAATCAGCCCCAGCATTTT.

V is TRBV18 and J is TRBJ1-5; D is ambiguous. The germline V gene encodes CDR1 KGHSH and CDR2 LQKENI. V lost 4 bases, J lost 5 bases, and 15 bases lay in between. The CDR3 loop spans 15 amino acids. The CDR3 region is CASSQNRGSDQPQHF. The CDR3 DNA reads TGTGCCAGCTCACAAAACCGGGGAAGCGATCAGCCCCAGCATTTT.

V and J are TRBV11-2 and TRBJ2-2; 8 bases map to TRBD2. J was trimmed by 7 bases and V by 6 bases; bases with no gene match: 4. This CDR3 has 13 amino acids. Germline CDR1 is SGHAT and CDR2 is FQNNGV. CDR3 sequence reads: CASRLGGGGELFF. For the CDR3, the DNA is TGTGCCAGCAGACTCGGGGGGGGCGGGGAGCTGTTTTTT.

The chain is built from TRBV5-6 and TRBJ2-1; D is unresolved. This CDR3 is 17 amino acids long. Trimming removed 0 bases from V and 0 bases from J, with 13 bases in between. Germline V CDR1 and CDR2: SGHDT, YYEEEE. The CDR3 protein is CASSLGTQSRSYNEQFF. CDR3 coding DNA: TGTGCCAGCAGCTTGGGCACCCAGTCTCGCTCCTACAATGAGCAGTTCTTC.

The chain joins TRBV7-8 to TRBJ2-7; TRBD1 matches 7 bases. CDR1 is SGHVS and CDR2 is FQNEAQ in the germline V gene. V dropped 2 bases and J dropped 6; count of bases not matched to a gene: 10. The CDR3 is 15 amino acids. CDR3: CASSLRQGLVVEQYF. Written as DNA, the CDR3 is TGTGCCAGCAGCTTAAGACAGGGCCTCGTGGTCGAGCAGTACTTC.

This chain connects TRBV9 to TRBJ2-1; 9 bases are shared with TRBD2. CDR1 and CDR2 (germline): SGDLS, YYNGEE. V was pared by 1 base and J by 9 bases, with 17 bases of the junction left unmatched. This CDR3 is built from 18 residues. Here the CDR3 reads CASSVLFPSGVSSSEQFF. In DNA, the CDR3 is TGTGCCAGCAGCGTATTGTTCCCTAGCGGGGTGTCATCAAGTGAGCAGTTCTTC.

The V gene is TRBV7-2, the J gene TRBJ2-1; 8 positions agree with TRBD1. Germline loops: CDR1 SGHTA, CDR2 FQGNSA. V shed 4 bases, J shed 0 bases, and the junction held 8 bases outside the gene matches. This CDR3 is 17 amino acids long. The CDR3 loop reads CASSSGQGGPSYNEQFF. The CDR3 region has the DNA TGTGCCAGCAGCTCCGGACAGGGAGGCCCCTCCTACAATGAGCAGTTCTTC.

This clone was picked up one time. This chain links TRBV18 with TRBJ1-4, with 7 positions matching TRBD1. V was pared by 3 bases and J by 6 bases, with 4 bases of the junction left unmatched. The CDR3 is made up of 14 amino acids. Germline lookup yields CDR1 KGHSH and CDR2 LQKENI. The CDR3 DNA is TGTGCCAGCTCACCGACAGGGTCCTATGAAAAACTGTTTTTT. Its protein product is CASSPTGSYEKLFF.

The rearrangement links TRBV10-3 to TRBJ1-1; TRBD1 is a possible D gene (6 bases). Per the germline V gene, CDR1 is ENHRY and CDR2 is SYGVKD. The V end was cut by 10 bases, the J end by 1 base, with 13 bases between. This CDR3 spans 13 amino acids. The CDR3 loop is CATAPTGNTEAFF. The CDR3 DNA reads TGTGCCACCGCCCCGACAGGGAACACTGAAGCTTTCTTT.

This clone has more than one count but fewer than ten. The chain couples TRBV5-4 to TRBJ1-1; D not resolved. With 4 bases removed from V and 3 bases from J, the gap between germline ends came to 13 bases. Germline V CDR1 and CDR2: SGHNT, YYREEE (reference sequence). The CDR3 length is 14 residues. For the CDR3, the DNA is TGTGCCAGCAGCCGTGCGGGCCGGGACACTGAAGCTTTCTTT. It specifies CASSRAGRDTEAFF.

The rearrangement links TRBV29-1 to TRBJ2-7; D uncertain. This CDR3 region has 13 residues. The germline gives CDR1 SQVTM, CDR2 ANQGSEA. Trimming left V 2 bases short and J 0 bases short, with 8 bases between. The CDR3 DNA follows: TGCAGCGTTGAAACCTCCAGCTCCTACGAGCAGTACTTC. It translates to CSVETSSSYEQYF.

This rearrangement joins TRBV19 to TRBJ1-5; possible D gene TRBD1, 6 bases. There are 13 residues in the CDR3. The V gene lost 10 bases and the J gene lost 4 bases, with 14 bases spanning the gap. The germline V gene encodes CDR1 LNHDA and CDR2 SQIVND (reference sequence). The CDR3: CATARQGNQPQHF. The CDR3 DNA is TGTGCCACCGCCCGGCAGGGGAATCAGCCCCAGCATTTT.

The genes are TRBV9 and TRBJ1-2; perhaps TRBD1 as D (6 bases). Deletions cut 0 bases from V and 4 bases from J, with 16 bases between. The length of the CDR3 is 16 residues. Germline assignment: CDR1 SGDLS and CDR2 YYNGEE. The CDR3 region has the DNA TGTGCCAGCAGCGTAGCGGGGGGGGCGGCTACCTATGGCTACACCTTC. Its translation is CASSVAGGAATYGYTF.

This chain connects TRBV2 to TRBJ2-3; possible D gene TRBD2, 5 bases. The V end lost 2 bases, the J end lost 0 bases, and 12 bases lay between the germline ends. The CDR3 has 16 residues. Germline V gene data show CDR1 as SNHLY and CDR2 as FYNNEI. The CDR3 coding sequence is TGTGCCAGCAGTGAAAAAGCGGCCAGGAGCACAGATACGCAGTATTTT. It translates to CASSEKAARSTDTQYF.

This clone is a singleton in its sample. J is TRBJ1-2 and V is TRBV28, with 7 nucleotides matching TRBD1. V lost 1 base and J lost 6; bases outside the gene matches: 2. Germline lookup yields CDR1 MDHEN and CDR2 SYDVKM. The CDR3 is made up of 13 amino acids. The CDR3 DNA follows: TGTGCCAGCAGTTTATCCGGGACAGATGGCTACACCTTC. Translating it yields CASSLSGTDGYTF.

CDR3 amino acids: CASSTGLAGTETQYF. CDR3 nucleotide sequence: TGTGCCAGCAGCACGGGACTAGCGGGCACTGAGACCCAGTACTTC. The V and J genes are TRBV7-9 and TRBJ2-5, with 12 positions matching TRBD2. V lost 5 bases and J lost 5; bases outside the gene matches: 6. The CDR3 is 15 residues long. CDR1 is SEHNR and CDR2 is FQNEAQ in the germline V gene (reference sequence).

V usage is TRBV10-3 and J usage is TRBJ2-2; D gene unclear. The CDR3 is made up of 14 amino acids. V was trimmed by 6 bases and J by 3 bases, leaving 11 bases between them. Germline CDR1 ENHRY, CDR2 SYGVKD. This CDR3 is CAISPNRDTGELFF. The CDR3 nucleotides are TGTGCCATCAGCCCAAACCGGGACACCGGGGAGCTGTTTTTT.

In this sample, this clone turned up a few times. Distinct nucleotide sequences in the sample also encode this CDR3. J is TRBJ2-1 and V is TRBV14; D might be TRBD1 (6 bases). CDR3 length: 16 amino acids. Trimming took 0 bases from V and 0 from J, leaving 9 bases between them. Germline-derived CDR1 and CDR2 are SGHDN and FVKESK. The CDR3 spells CASSQETGDSYNEQFF. CDR3 coding DNA: TGTGCCAGCAGCCAAGAGACAGGCGACTCCTACAATGAGCAGTTCTTC.

This chain links TRBV7-2 with TRBJ2-5; D is possibly TRBD2 (7 bases). This CDR3 is built from 15 residues. The germline V gene has CDR1 SGHTA and CDR2 FQGNSA. V was trimmed by 4 bases and J by 5 bases, leaving 17 bases between them. CDR3 DNA: TGTGCCAGCAGCTCGACAGGCTTGGGGGGGGAGACCCAGTACTTC. The encoded protein is CASSSTGLGGETQYF.

The chain links TRBV11-2 to TRBJ2-7; D might be TRBD2 (7 bases). The CDR3 contains 14 residues. V shed 8 bases and J shed 3 bases, with 17 bases lying between them. In germline, CDR1 is SGHAT, CDR2 FQNNGV. As DNA, the CDR3 is TGTGCCAGCGGCCGGGGGGCCGGGATCTACGAGCAGTACTTC. This sequence encodes CASGRGAGIYEQYF.

V is TRBV10-2 and J is TRBJ2-2; D is undetermined. Germline values: CDR1 WSHSY, CDR2 SAAADI. V was pared by 0 bases and J by 1 base, with 3 bases between. The CDR3 covers 14 residues. The CDR3: CASSESMNTGELFF. The CDR3 region has the DNA TGCGCCAGCAGTGAGTCCATGAACACCGGGGAGCTGTTTTTT.

The rearrangement joins TRBV4-2 to TRBJ1-6; 7 bases match TRBD1. The CDR3 length is 18 residues. The trim removed 1 base at V and 0 bases at J, leaving 6 bases unmatched. Germline CDR1 and CDR2: LGHNA and YNFKEQ. The CDR3 DNA reads as TGTGCCAGCAGCCAAGGACAGGGCCTAAGCTCCTATAATTCACCCCTCCACTTT. This sequence encodes CASSQGQGLSSYNSPLHF.

The chain is built from TRBV27 and TRBJ1-1; 9 nucleotides line up with TRBD1. In germline, CDR1 is MNHEY, CDR2 SMNVEV (reference sequence). Trimming at V came to 3 bases and at J to 5 bases, leaving 7 bases not matched to a gene. This CDR3 spans 15 amino acids. The CDR3 loop is CASSLRGQGRTEAFF. In DNA, the CDR3 is TGTGCCAGCAGTTTGCGGGGACAGGGACGGACTGAAGCTTTCTTT.

The gene calls are TRBV27 and TRBJ2-3; D might be TRBD2 (6 bases). Germline V CDR1 and CDR2: MNHEY, SMNVEV (reference sequence). Trimming removed 2 bases at V and 6 bases at J, with 18 bases between. The CDR3 spans 16 residues. CDR3 residues: CASSLLPGGAADTQYF. CDR3 nucleotide sequence: TGTGCCAGCAGTTTACTACCCGGGGGAGCAGCGGATACGCAGTATTTT.